This T cell receptor (beta chain) was identified during a study of T cell repertoires and Cas9 in healthy adults. Study-wide results and caveats: SpCas9-reactive regulatory T cells reportedly mitigated SpCas9-reactive effector T cells in vitro.

Regarding this clone: Its antigen remains unidentified.

Assay: immunoSEQ multiplex PCR; the TCRdb copy retains only in-frame clones and omits some. The sample has some 15,000 clones, roughly nine tenths seen once. The sample taken for sequencing was Tregs (CD4+, CD25+, CD127-, CD137-, CD154-) from PBMCs; culture status not recorded. This TCR came from a human donor in good health.

CDR3 in DNA: TGTGCCAGCAGCGCGAAAGGGACTAGCGGCAATGAGCAGTTCTTC. Its translation is CASSAKGTSGNEQFF. This chain connects TRBV7-9 to TRBJ2-1; 11 bases match TRBD2. The V gene end was trimmed by 5 bases and the J gene end by 6 bases; junction bases not matched to a gene: 6. The CDR3 has 15 residues. Per germline, CDR1 SEHNR and CDR2 FQNEAQ (reference sequence).